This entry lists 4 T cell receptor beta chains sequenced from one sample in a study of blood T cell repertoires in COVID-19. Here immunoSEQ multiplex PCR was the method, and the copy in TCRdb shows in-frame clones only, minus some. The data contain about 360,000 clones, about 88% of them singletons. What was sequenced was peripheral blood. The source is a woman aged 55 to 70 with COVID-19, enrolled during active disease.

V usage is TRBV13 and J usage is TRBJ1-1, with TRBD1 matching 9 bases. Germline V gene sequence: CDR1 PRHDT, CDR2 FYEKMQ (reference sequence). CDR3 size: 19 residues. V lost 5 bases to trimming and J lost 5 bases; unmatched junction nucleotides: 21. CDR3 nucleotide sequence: TGTGCCAGCAGCCTAGCTCGCGTTCGTATAGGGACAGGGAGAACTGAAGCTTTCTTT. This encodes CASSLARVRIGTGRTEAFF.

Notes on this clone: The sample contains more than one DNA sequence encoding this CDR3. CDR3 DNA: TGTGCCAGCAGTCTAACAGGCGGCGGTCAGCCCCAGCATTTT. As protein: CASSLTGGGQPQHF. The chain couples TRBV6-2 or TRBV6-3 to TRBJ1-5, with D possibly being TRBD1 (5 bases). This CDR3 has 14 residues. V lost 5 bases to trimming and J lost 6 bases, with 14 bases between them. Germline lookup yields CDR1 MNHEY and CDR2 SVGEGT.

The CDR3 here is CASTPTGGGALLDEQYF. In DNA form, the CDR3 reads TGTGCCAGCACCCCAACCGGAGGAGGGGCTTTGTTGGACGAGCAGTACTTC. The chain combines TRBV21-1 with TRBJ2-7; the D call in the table, TRBD2, was not verified against the DNA. TRBV21-1 is designated a pseudogene. The CDR3 has 17 residues.

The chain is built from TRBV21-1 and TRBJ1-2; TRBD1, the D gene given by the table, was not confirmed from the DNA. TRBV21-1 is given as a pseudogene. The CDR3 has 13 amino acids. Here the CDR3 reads CAPYRGRSYGYTF. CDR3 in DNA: TGTGCCCCTTACAGGGGGCGCAGCTATGGCTACACCTTC.